These 30 T cell receptor beta chains originate from one sample sequenced in a study of early T cells in non-severe SARS-CoV-2 infection. TCRdb ran MiXCR on the 5' RACE reads and lists one entry per CDR3 protein. The sample has some 91,000 distinct CDR3 sequences; less than 15% are singletons. The specimen sequenced was whole blood. The receptors were gathered from an adult who was a healthcare worker with PCR-confirmed SARS-CoV-2 infection or an uninfected control (not recorded which).

With respect to this clonotype: At one end, the junction sequence differs from germline, possibly due to a read error. The rearrangement joins TRBV12-3 or TRBV12-4 to TRBJ1-1, with D perhaps matching TRBD1 (6 bases). CDR3 length: 14 amino acids. CDR3 sequence: CASRLGGTNTEAFF. CDR3 in DNA: TGTGCCAGCAGATTAGGGGGGACAAACACTGAAGCTTTCTTT.

This clonotype appeared a few times. The V and J genes are TRBV5-6 and TRBJ1-5; 7 nucleotides match TRBD1. The ends lost 2 bases at V and 5 bases at J; junction bases unmatched: 7. The CDR3 has 15 residues. The germline V gene has CDR1 SGHDT and CDR2 YYEEEE. This CDR3 is CASSLGPGTDQPQHF. The CDR3 DNA reads as TGTGCCAGCAGCTTAGGTCCCGGGACAGATCAGCCCCAGCATTTT.

In this sample, this clonotype turned up many times. This chain joins TRBV11-2 and TRBJ2-3; D unclear. Germline V gives CDR1 SGHAT, CDR2 FQNNGV. V dropped 0 bases and J dropped 3 bases, with 10 bases sitting between them. The CDR3 loop spans 15 amino acids. The CDR3 DNA follows: TGTGCCAGCAGCTTAGACAGGAGCGATACAGATACGCAGTATTTT. It encodes CASSLDRSDTDTQYF.

The CDR3 coding sequence is TGTGCCAGCAGCTTAGGTTTGCAGGGTCGAACTGAAGCTTTCTTT. Translated: CASSLGLQGRTEAFF. The chain carries TRBV7-2 and TRBJ1-1; the D gene is possibly TRBD1 (5 bases). V was cut by 1 base and J by 5 bases, with 14 bases left in between. Germline-derived CDR1 and CDR2 are SGHTA and FQGNSA. CDR3 length: 15 amino acids.

The chain carries TRBV2 and TRBJ2-3; possible D gene TRBD2, 5 bases. Per the germline V gene, CDR1 is SNHLY and CDR2 is FYNNEI. The CDR3 extends over 14 amino acids. Trimming removed 4 bases from V and 2 bases from J, with 10 bases in between. The CDR3 DNA is TGTGCCAGCAGTGCGGAGGCTTACACAGATACGCAGTATTTT. Translating gives CASSAEAYTDTQYF.

This clonotype has a count of ten or more. The J gene is TRBJ1-2, the V gene TRBV29-1, with D maybe TRBD1 (6 bases). This CDR3 has 14 residues. Germline CDR1 reads SQVTM; CDR2 reads ANQGSEA. Deletions cut 3 bases from V and 6 bases from J, with 17 bases between. The CDR3 bases are TGCAGCGTTGACGTCGTAGGGGGAGGGGATGGCTACACCTTC. This codes for CSVDVVGGGDGYTF.

This clonotype turned up a few times. The chain has TRBV11-2 and TRBJ1-1; 7 bases map to TRBD1. J gave up 1 base and V 3 bases, and 5 bases lay outside the gene matches. CDR1 and CDR2 from the germline V gene are SGHAT and FQNNGV. The CDR3 length is 15 residues. The CDR3 loop is CASSLEGAKNTEAFF. Written as DNA, the CDR3 is TGTGCCAGCAGCTTGGAGGGGGCGAAGAACACTGAAGCTTTCTTT.

This clonotype was found once. The chain joins TRBV6-1 to TRBJ1-4; D gene ambiguous. Trimming took 4 bases from V and 0 from J, leaving 12 bases between them. The CDR3 extends over 16 amino acids. The V gene's germline CDR1 is MNHNS and CDR2 SASEGT. For the CDR3, the DNA is TGTGCCAGCAGTGCCGGCAGTCTAACAACTAATGAAAAACTGTTTTTT. As protein: CASSAGSLTTNEKLFF.

This chain joins TRBV4-1 and TRBJ2-3; TRBD2 agrees at 10 bases. CDR3 length: 17 amino acids. V dropped 2 bases and J dropped 2; count of bases not matched to a gene: 7. The germline V gene encodes CDR1 MGHRA and CDR2 YSYEKL. CDR3 coding DNA: TGCGCCAGCAGCCAATTAGCGGGGGGTAGGGCCACAGATACGCAGTATTTT. Amino acids: CASSQLAGGRATDTQYF.

This clonotype appeared many times. The chain recombines TRBV5-1 with TRBJ2-5, with 12 bases aligning to TRBD1. This CDR3 is built from 18 residues. Germline V CDR1 and CDR2: SGHRS, YFSETQ. V was clipped by 7 bases and J by 4 bases; unmatched bases: 17. Written as DNA, the CDR3 is TGCGCCAGCGCAAACGTCCGGGACAGGGGGCGTCTGTTAGAGACCCAGTACTTC. This translates into CASANVRDRGRLLETQYF.

In this sample, this clonotype turned up a few times. The CDR3 loop is CSARGGVIAEAFF. In nucleotides, the CDR3 is TGCAGTGCTAGAGGGGGGGTGATCGCTGAAGCTTTCTTT. The chain has TRBV20-1 and TRBJ1-1; the D gene is possibly TRBD1 (5 bases). V lost 1 base and J 6 bases, leaving 12 bases between the germline ends. Germline CDR1 DFQATT, CDR2 SNEGSKA (reference sequence). This CDR3 has 13 residues.

There are many counts of this clonotype. This chain links TRBV19 with TRBJ2-1; no definite D call. Trimming shortened V by 6 bases and J by 0 bases, and 9 bases separated the two germline ends. In germline, CDR1 is LNHDA, CDR2 SQIVND (reference sequence). The CDR3 totals 14 residues. In DNA form, the CDR3 reads TGTGCCAGTAGGGCGGTCAGCTCCTACAATGAGCAGTTCTTC. Residues: CASRAVSSYNEQFF. Based on the CDR3 plus reference TRBV19 and TRBJ2-1, the full variable domain is DGGITQSPKYLFRKEGQNVTLSCEQNLNHDAMYWYRQDPGQGLRLIYYSQIVNDFQKGDIAEGYSVSREKKESFPLTVTSAQKNPTAFYLCASRAVSSYNEQFFGPGTRLTVL.

The chain joins TRBV4-1 to TRBJ1-1, with D uncertain. V lost 1 base to trimming and J lost 1 base, with 7 bases between them. The CDR3 loop spans 14 amino acids. The germline CDR1 and CDR2 sequences are MGHRA and YSYEKL. The CDR3 nucleotides read TGCGCCAGCAGCCAAGGACACCGGAACACTGAAGCTTTCTTT. Translating it yields CASSQGHRNTEAFF.

This clonotype has a count of ten or more. The V call is TRBV27, the J call TRBJ2-2; maybe TRBD1 (5 bases). The length of the CDR3 is 16 residues. The V gene's germline CDR1 is MNHEY and CDR2 SMNVEV (reference sequence). V was trimmed by 2 bases and J by 0 bases, leaving 10 bases between them. This CDR3 reads CASSLVPGPNTGELFF. In DNA, the CDR3 is TGTGCCAGCAGTTTAGTTCCAGGGCCGAACACCGGGGAGCTGTTTTTT.

V and J are TRBV18 and TRBJ2-5, with unresolved D. Looked up from germline, CDR1 is KGHSH and CDR2 is LQKENI. There are 15 residues in the CDR3. The ends were cut back, 3 bases at V and 1 base at J, with 12 bases in the middle. CDR3 nucleotides: TGTGCCAGCTCACCCGGCCAGCCACTCCAAGAGACCCAGTACTTC. It yields the protein CASSPGQPLQETQYF.

Ten or more counts support this clonotype. The chain has TRBV7-3 and TRBJ1-1; 7 nucleotides line up with TRBD1. Trimming removed 3 bases from V and 4 bases from J; junction bases left unmatched: 8. From germline, CDR1 is SGHTA and CDR2 FQGTGA. The CDR3 extends over 15 amino acids. The CDR3 nucleotides read TGTGCCAGCAGCTTGACGGGACAGTTCGGCACTGAAGCTTTCTTT. Protein sequence: CASSLTGQFGTEAFF.

In this sample, this clonotype turned up a few times. V and J are TRBV12-3 or TRBV12-4 and TRBJ2-7; no firm D call. The length of the CDR3 is 12 residues. The ends were cut back, 1 base at V and 2 bases at J, with 3 bases in the middle. The CDR3: CASSLVPYEQYF. CDR3 bases: TGTGCCAGCAGTTTAGTCCCCTACGAGCAGTACTTC.

In this sample, this clonotype turned up a few times. The V call is TRBV5-1, the J call TRBJ2-5; TRBD1 is a possible D gene (5 bases). The germline gives CDR1 SGHRS, CDR2 YFSETQ. The CDR3 extends over 14 amino acids. The ends were cut back, 4 bases at V and 2 bases at J, with 12 bases in the middle. Here the CDR3 reads CASSTDRSQETQYF. The CDR3 DNA sequence: TGCGCCAGCAGCACCGACAGATCTCAAGAGACCCAGTACTTC.

This clonotype turned up a few times. The chain uses TRBV27 and TRBJ2-1; D might be TRBD1 (5 bases). Germline V CDR1 and CDR2: MNHEY, SMNVEV (reference sequence). The CDR3 sequence is 14 residues long. Trimming removed 2 bases from V and 4 bases from J, with 9 bases in between. The CDR3 sequence is CASSLRRGYNEQFF. The CDR3 DNA reads TGTGCCAGCAGTTTAAGAAGGGGTTACAATGAGCAGTTCTTC.

The chain employs TRBV5-1 and TRBJ2-2; TRBD1 agrees at 7 bases. The germline V gene encodes CDR1 SGHRS and CDR2 YFSETQ. The V and J ends lost 0 bases and 0 bases, in that order; junction bases with no gene match: 2. This CDR3 has 16 amino acids. The CDR3 region is CASSLVGQSNTGELFF. The CDR3 DNA reads TGCGCCAGCAGCTTGGTGGGACAGTCGAACACCGGGGAGCTGTTTTTT.

Ten or more counts support this clonotype. The V gene is TRBV3-1, the J gene TRBJ2-2; D is unclear. The germline V gene has CDR1 LGHDT and CDR2 YNNKEL (reference sequence). There are 14 residues in the CDR3. V was pared by 0 bases and J by 6 bases, with 8 bases between. The CDR3 DNA is TGTGCCAGCAGCCAAGACTCTTCAGCCGGGGAGCTGTTTTTT. Its translation is CASSQDSSAGELFF. Drawing the rest from reference TRBV3-1 and TRBJ2-2, the complete variable domain is DTAVSQTPKYLVTQMGNDKSIKCEQNLGHDTMYWYKQDSKKFLKIMFSYNNKELIINETVPNRFSPKSPDKAHLNLHINSLELGDSAVYFCASSQDSSAGELFFGEGSRLTVL.

This clonotype occurred a few times. The chain links TRBV12-3 or TRBV12-4 to TRBJ1-2; 10 bases fit TRBD1. This CDR3 spans 15 amino acids. V trimming: 5 bases; J trimming: 6 bases; junction bases outside the gene matches: 9. In DNA form, the CDR3 reads TGTGCCAGCAGTCCTAGGGGGACAGGGGTCGATGGCTACACCTTC. Protein sequence: CASSPRGTGVDGYTF.

This clonotype was detected only a few times. The chain recombines TRBV6-6 with TRBJ1-3; D is undetermined. The CDR3 totals 13 residues. Germline assignment: CDR1 MNHNY and CDR2 SVGAGI (reference sequence). The V gene lost 8 bases and the J gene lost 0 bases, with 8 bases spanning the gap. CDR3 coding DNA: TGTGCCAGCTACTGGCACTCTGGAAACACCATATATTTT. This codes for CASYWHSGNTIYF.

This clonotype was counted between two and nine times. The V call is TRBV11-2, the J call TRBJ2-7; D might be TRBD1 or TRBD2, each matching 5 bases. Germline CDR1 reads SGHAT; CDR2 reads FQNNGV. The CDR3 runs to 21 residues. Trimming shortened V by 4 bases and J by 6 bases, and 37 bases separated the two germline ends. For the CDR3, the DNA is TGTGCCAGCAGCTCGGGTAGGGTACTAACTAAGGGGACCAGATCTCGAACCGAGCAGTACTTC. Translating gives CASSSGRVLTKGTRSRTEQYF. Together with reference TRBV11-2 and TRBJ2-7, the CDR3 gives the full variable domain: EAGVAQSPRYKIIEKRQSVAFWCNPISGHATLYWYQQILGQGPKLLIQFQNNGVVDDSQLPKDRFSAERLKGVDSTLKIQPAKLEDSAVYLCASSSGRVLTKGTRSRTEQYFGPGTRLTVT.

This clonotype was detected only a few times. The chain joins TRBV4-1 to TRBJ1-1, with 9 positions matching TRBD1. Trimming removed 1 base from V and 0 bases from J; junction bases left unmatched: 3. The CDR3 totals 16 residues. Germline assignment: CDR1 MGHRA and CDR2 YSYEKL. The chain's CDR3 is CASSQGQGGMNTEAFF. For the CDR3, the DNA is TGCGCCAGCAGCCAAGGACAGGGGGGTATGAACACTGAAGCTTTCTTT.

This clonotype was seen at least ten times. The genes are TRBV12-3 or TRBV12-4 and TRBJ2-3, with D possibly matching TRBD1 (5 bases). V shed 3 bases and J shed 2 bases, with 9 bases lying between them. The CDR3 has 14 residues. CDR3 DNA: TGTGCCAGCAGTTTGAAACAGGCCACAGATACGCAGTATTTT. This sequence encodes CASSLKQATDTQYF.

This clonotype was seen repeatedly, ten times or more. The rearrangement joins TRBV20-1 to TRBJ2-7; 8 bases are shared with TRBD1. With V trimmed by 1 base and J by 2 bases, 13 bases remained unmatched. Germline CDR1 is DFQATT and CDR2 is SNEGSKA (reference sequence). The CDR3 covers 17 residues. The CDR3 here is CSARGLFGQGSPYEQYF. For the CDR3, the DNA is TGCAGTGCTAGAGGACTTTTTGGACAGGGTAGCCCCTACGAGCAGTACTTC.

This clonotype occurred many times. The V and J genes are TRBV5-1 and TRBJ2-2, with 7 positions matching TRBD1. V lost 4 bases to trimming and J lost 4 bases; unmatched junction nucleotides: 10. This CDR3 region has 16 residues. The germline V gene encodes CDR1 SGHRS and CDR2 YFSETQ. The CDR3 spells CASSLKPGQLTGELFF. CDR3 DNA sequence: TGCGCCAGCAGCCTAAAACCGGGACAGCTCACCGGGGAGCTGTTTTTT.

This clonotype was observed at least ten times. CDR3 bases: TGTGCCAGCAGCCAAGAACTCACCCTGTGGGCTTTCTTT. This codes for CASSQELTLWAFF. This rearrangement joins TRBV14 to TRBJ1-1; D is ambiguous. Germline values: CDR1 SGHDN, CDR2 FVKESK. Trimming cost V 0 bases and J 11 bases, with 13 bases left between them. The CDR3 covers 13 residues.

To note about this clonotype: One junction end disagrees with the germline gene, perhaps due to a read error. The chain combines TRBV6-1 with TRBJ2-7; 9 nucleotides agree with TRBD1. This CDR3 region has 12 residues. Germline CDR1 and CDR2: MNHNS and SASEGT. This CDR3 is CASSLSQDRGSF. DNA for the CDR3: TGTGCCAGCAGTCTTTCCCAGGACAGGGGATCCTTC.